This TCR beta chain was retrieved from a study of T cells after posttransplantation cyclophosphamide. Repertoires were generated with immunoSEQ multiplex PCR, while TCRdb's copy carries only in-frame clones and drops some. Listed for the sample are 20,000 to 30,000 clones, none seen a single time. Peripheral blood was collected from the related graft donor on the marrow donation day. This clone was recorded at least ten times. The CDR3 runs to 18 residues. The J segment lost 7 bases and the V segment lost 2 bases, leaving 16 bases of the junction unmatched. Germline V gene lookup returns CDR1 SGHDN and CDR2 FVKESK.

The sequence was obtained from a woman aged 45-65 years in good health, CMV-negative, and a related stem cell transplant donor. Sequenced material: PBMCs. This chain joins TRBV14 and TRBJ2-1, with TRBD2 matching over 8 bases. The CDR3 nucleotides read TGTGCCAGCAGCCAACTAGGGATCGGGACTAGTCGCGAGAATGAGCAGTTCTTC. The encoded protein is CASSQLGIGTSRENEQFF.